This T cell receptor beta chain was observed in a study of PD-L1 blockade in urothelial cancer. On the study more broadly: Blood samples had a median of 141,255 T cells.

The CDR3 has 14 residues. The germline V gene has CDR1 MNHNS and CDR2 SASEGT. V lost 4 bases, J lost 5 bases, and 7 bases stayed unmatched. Profiling relied on immunoSEQ multiplex PCR, and the TCRdb table lists in-frame clones only, not all of them. The data contain tens of thousands of clones, approximately 80% of them singletons. The TCR comes from a man in his 70s with urothelial cancer. The sample here was PBMCs, taken around atezolizumab (anti-PD-L1) treatment. J is TRBJ2-7 and V is TRBV6-1, with 8 bases lining up with TRBD2. The CDR3 bases are TGTGCCAGCAGTGCAGCGGGAGTTCGCAACGAGCAGTACTTC. It translates to CASSAAGVRNEQYF.